The present T cell receptor (beta chain) was sequenced within a study of blood T cells in healthy people across ages. Study background: Capture via template switching afforded approximately one barcoded beta molecule per two T cells.

Primed by a sample-barcoded 5' primer and a J-beta primer mix, a second PCR proceeded for about 6 to 12 cycles. Every individual sample yielded 2.5 million or more paired-end reads (each containing CDR3). TCRdb processed the 5' RACE reads anew with MiXCR; each CDR3 protein has one entry. This sample has about 680,000 distinct CDR3 sequences, with over 45% found just once. General study results and limits: Naive and antigen-experienced cells could not be conclusively compared, given unsorted PBMCs.

Points on this clonotype: Its antigen is not known.

Germline V CDR1 and CDR2: KGHDR, SFDVKD. The CDR3 contains 16 residues. V shed 2 bases and J shed 0 bases, with 11 bases lying between them. Donors gave approximately 9.9 milliliters of peripheral blood apiece. V usage is TRBV24-1 and J usage is TRBJ2-3; either TRBD1 or TRBD2 may fit D (6 bases each). The sequenced material came from blood. The clonotype originates from a woman in her sixties or seventies in good health. The CDR3 sequence is CATSDWRGASTDTQYF. The CDR3, as DNA: TGTGCCACCAGTGATTGGAGGGGGGCTAGCACAGATACGCAGTATTTT.